A single sample is the source of the 8 T cell receptor beta chains below, sequenced in a study of blood T cell repertoires in COVID-19. Profiling relied on immunoSEQ multiplex PCR, and the TCRdb table lists in-frame clones only, not all of them. In the table there are around 260,000 clones, about nine tenths of which are singletons. The material sequenced was peripheral blood. These receptors came from a man aged 55-75 years who had recovered from COVID-19.

The rearrangement uses TRBV27 and TRBJ1-1; D is unresolved. There are 17 residues in the CDR3. CDR1 and CDR2 from the germline V gene are MNHEY and SMNVEV (reference sequence). Trimming stripped 3 bases from V and 0 bases from J, with 17 bases between. This chain's CDR3 is CASSFGLKGDVNTEAFF. The CDR3 bases are TGTGCCAGCAGTTTCGGGTTGAAAGGAGACGTGAACACTGAAGCTTTCTTT.

The chain joins TRBV30 to TRBJ2-2; 7 positions agree with TRBD2. The V gene end was trimmed by 3 bases and the J gene end by 5 bases; junction bases not matched to a gene: 3. CDR3 length: 13 residues. Germline V gene lookup returns CDR1 GTSNPN and CDR2 SVGIG (reference sequence). CDR3 DNA: TGTGCCTGGAGGGGAGGGGCTACCGGGGAGCTGTTTTTT. Protein: CAWRGGATGELFF.

This rearrangement joins TRBV2 to TRBJ1-2, with 8 nucleotides matching TRBD1. Germline CDR1 SNHLY, CDR2 FYNNEI. After removal of 7 bases from V and 4 bases from J, the junction contained 8 bases not matched to a gene. The CDR3 loop spans 14 amino acids. CDR3 region: CASTPGGGFYGYTF. The CDR3 DNA follows: TGTGCCAGCACGCCAGGGGGCGGTTTCTATGGCTACACCTTC. Full variable domain (rest looked up from reference TRBV2 and TRBJ1-2): EPEVTQTPSHQVTQMGQEVILRCVPISNHLYFYWYRQILGQKVEFLVSFYNNEISEKSEIFDDQFSVERPDGSNFTLKIRSTKLEDSAMYFCASTPGGGFYGYTFGSGTRLTVV.

This clone has a handful of counts. This chain connects TRBV29-1 to TRBJ2-7, with 7 bases matching TRBD1. The length of the CDR3 is 12 residues. V shed 7 bases, J shed 5 bases, and the junction held 8 bases outside the gene matches. Germline loops: CDR1 SQVTM, CDR2 ANQGSEA. DNA for the CDR3: TGCAGCGCCTACAGGGGTCGGGACGAGCAGTACTTC. This encodes CSAYRGRDEQYF.

The sample holds a few counts of this clone. This chain's CDR3 is CASSYLIRTGGIQPQHF. CDR3 in DNA: TGTGCCAGCAGTTATCTTATCCGGACAGGGGGCATTCAGCCCCAGCATTTT. This sequence joins TRBV6-2 or TRBV6-3 and TRBJ1-5; 11 bases align to TRBD1. Germline CDR1 reads MNHEY; CDR2 reads SVGEGT. CDR3 length equals 17 residues. V lost 3 bases, J lost 6 bases, and 10 bases stayed unmatched.

This CDR3 reads CASSETGGAIQPQHF. Written as DNA, the CDR3 is TGTGCCAGCAGTGAAACAGGGGGCGCGATTCAGCCCCAGCATTTT. This chain uses TRBV2 with TRBJ1-5; 9 nucleotides agree with TRBD1. Trimming at V came to 2 bases and at J to 6 bases, leaving 5 bases not matched to a gene. CDR1 SNHLY and CDR2 FYNNEI come from the germline V gene. CDR3 length: 15 residues. The full variable domain, rest sourced from reference TRBV2 and TRBJ1-5, is EPEVTQTPSHQVTQMGQEVILRCVPISNHLYFYWYRQILGQKVEFLVSFYNNEISEKSEIFDDQFSVERPDGSNFTLKIRSTKLEDSAMYFCASSETGGAIQPQHFGDGTRLSIL.

The chain is built from TRBV4-1 and TRBJ2-3; D not resolved. The CDR3 length is 18 residues. From germline, CDR1 is MGHRA and CDR2 YSYEKL. The germline V and J ends were trimmed by 4 bases and 0 bases, with 20 bases remaining between them. The CDR3 loop reads CASSRLPTPGSSTDTQYF. The CDR3 bases are TGCGCCAGCAGCCGATTGCCAACTCCGGGTTCTAGCACAGATACGCAGTATTTT.

V and J are TRBV27 and TRBJ2-7, with 7 bases identical to TRBD2. Germline CDR1 is MNHEY and CDR2 is SMNVEV (reference sequence). The CDR3 runs to 14 residues. Trimming cost V 2 bases and J 5 bases; bases outside gene matches: 6. The CDR3 is CASSLRGLDHEQYF. Here the CDR3 DNA reads TGTGCCAGCAGTTTAAGAGGACTAGACCACGAGCAGTACTTC.